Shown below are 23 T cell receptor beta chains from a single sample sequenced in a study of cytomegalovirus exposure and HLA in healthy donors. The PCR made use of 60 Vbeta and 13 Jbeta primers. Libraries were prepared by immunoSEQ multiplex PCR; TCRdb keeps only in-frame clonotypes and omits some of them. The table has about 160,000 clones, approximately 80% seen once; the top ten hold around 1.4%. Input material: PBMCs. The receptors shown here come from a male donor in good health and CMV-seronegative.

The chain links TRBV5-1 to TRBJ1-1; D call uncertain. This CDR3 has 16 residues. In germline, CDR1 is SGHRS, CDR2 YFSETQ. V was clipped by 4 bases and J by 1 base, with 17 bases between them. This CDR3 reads CASSPFGGEANTEAFF. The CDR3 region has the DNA TGCGCCAGCAGCCCTTTCGGTGGTGAGGCGAACACTGAAGCTTTCTTT.

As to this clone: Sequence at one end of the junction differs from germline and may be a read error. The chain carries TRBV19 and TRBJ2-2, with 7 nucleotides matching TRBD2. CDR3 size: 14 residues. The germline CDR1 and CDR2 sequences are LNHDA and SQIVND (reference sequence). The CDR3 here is CASRIGLVGGELFF. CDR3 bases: TGTGCCAGTAGAATAGGACTAGTTGGCGGGGAGCTGTTTTTT.

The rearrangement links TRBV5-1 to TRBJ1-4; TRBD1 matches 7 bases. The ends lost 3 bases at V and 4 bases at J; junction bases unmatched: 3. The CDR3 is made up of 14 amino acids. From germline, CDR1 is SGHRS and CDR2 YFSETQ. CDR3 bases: TGCGCCAGCAGCTCCGGACAGGTTAATGAAAAACTGTTTTTT. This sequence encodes CASSSGQVNEKLFF.

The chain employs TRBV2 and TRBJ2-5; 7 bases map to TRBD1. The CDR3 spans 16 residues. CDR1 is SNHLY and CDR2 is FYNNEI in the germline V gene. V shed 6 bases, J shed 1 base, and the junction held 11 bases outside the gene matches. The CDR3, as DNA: TGTGCCAGCAGCGGCAGACAGGGTGGTGTCCAAGAGACCCAGTACTTC. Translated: CASSGRQGGVQETQYF.

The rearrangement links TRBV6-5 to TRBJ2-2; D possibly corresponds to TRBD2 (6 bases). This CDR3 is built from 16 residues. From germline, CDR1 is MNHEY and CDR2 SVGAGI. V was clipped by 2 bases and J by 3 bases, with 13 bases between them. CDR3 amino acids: CASSYAFRDYTGELFF. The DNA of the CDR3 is TGTGCCAGCAGTTACGCCTTCCGGGACTACACCGGGGAGCTGTTTTTT.

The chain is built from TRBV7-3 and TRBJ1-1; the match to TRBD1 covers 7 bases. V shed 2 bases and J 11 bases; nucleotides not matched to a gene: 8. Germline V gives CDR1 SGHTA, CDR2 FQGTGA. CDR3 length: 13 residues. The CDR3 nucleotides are TGTGCCAGCAGCTTAGCCATCGACAGGGAGGCTTTCTTT. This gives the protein CASSLAIDREAFF.

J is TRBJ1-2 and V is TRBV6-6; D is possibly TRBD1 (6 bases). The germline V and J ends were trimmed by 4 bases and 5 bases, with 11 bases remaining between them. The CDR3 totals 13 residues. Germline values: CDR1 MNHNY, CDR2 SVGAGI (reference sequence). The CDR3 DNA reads TGTGCCAGCAGTTTACAGGGTGGATATGGCTACACCTTC. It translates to CASSLQGGYGYTF.

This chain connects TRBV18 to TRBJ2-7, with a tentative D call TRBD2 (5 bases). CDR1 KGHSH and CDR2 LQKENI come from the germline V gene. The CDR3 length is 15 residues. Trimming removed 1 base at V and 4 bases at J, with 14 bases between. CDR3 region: CASSPQLADSYEQYF. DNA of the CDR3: TGTGCCAGCTCACCACAGCTAGCAGACTCTTACGAGCAGTACTTC.

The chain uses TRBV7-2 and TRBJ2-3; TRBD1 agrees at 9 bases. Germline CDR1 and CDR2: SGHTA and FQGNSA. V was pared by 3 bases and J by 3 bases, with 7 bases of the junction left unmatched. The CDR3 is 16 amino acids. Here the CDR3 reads CASSLGTGFRTDTQYF. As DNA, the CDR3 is TGTGCCAGCAGCTTGGGGACAGGGTTTCGGACAGATACGCAGTATTTT.

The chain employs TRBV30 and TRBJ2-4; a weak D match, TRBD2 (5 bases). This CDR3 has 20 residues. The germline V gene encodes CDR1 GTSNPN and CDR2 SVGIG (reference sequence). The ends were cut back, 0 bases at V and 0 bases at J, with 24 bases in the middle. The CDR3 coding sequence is TGTGCCTGGAGTGTAACTCGGGAACCACCACGCTATCTAGCCAAAAACATTCAGTACTTC. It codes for CAWSVTREPPRYLAKNIQYF.

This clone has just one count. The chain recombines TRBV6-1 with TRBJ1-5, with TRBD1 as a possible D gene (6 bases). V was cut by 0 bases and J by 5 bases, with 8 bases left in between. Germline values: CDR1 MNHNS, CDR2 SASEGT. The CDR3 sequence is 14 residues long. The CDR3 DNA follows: TGTGCCAGCAGTGAAGCAGGGGGGGATCAGCCCCAGCATTTT. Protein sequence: CASSEAGGDQPQHF.

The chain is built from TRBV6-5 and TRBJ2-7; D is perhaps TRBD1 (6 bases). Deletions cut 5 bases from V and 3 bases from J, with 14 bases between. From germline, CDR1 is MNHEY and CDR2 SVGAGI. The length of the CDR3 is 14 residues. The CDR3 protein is CASSETGFIYEQYF. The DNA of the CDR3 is TGTGCCAGCAGTGAAACAGGGTTCATCTACGAGCAGTACTTC.

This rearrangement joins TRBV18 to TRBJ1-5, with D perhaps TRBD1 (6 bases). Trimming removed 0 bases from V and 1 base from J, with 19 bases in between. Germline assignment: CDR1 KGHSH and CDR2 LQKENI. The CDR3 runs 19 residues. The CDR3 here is CASSPPGSTSGVSNQPQHF. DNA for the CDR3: TGTGCCAGCTCACCACCGGGGTCGACTTCAGGGGTAAGCAATCAGCCCCAGCATTTT.

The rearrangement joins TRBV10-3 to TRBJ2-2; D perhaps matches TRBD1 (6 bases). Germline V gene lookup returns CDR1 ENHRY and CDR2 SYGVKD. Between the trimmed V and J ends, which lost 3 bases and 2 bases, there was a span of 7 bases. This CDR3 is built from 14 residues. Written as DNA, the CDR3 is TGTGCCATCAGTGAACAGGGAAACACCGGGGAGCTGTTTTTT. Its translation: CAISEQGNTGELFF.

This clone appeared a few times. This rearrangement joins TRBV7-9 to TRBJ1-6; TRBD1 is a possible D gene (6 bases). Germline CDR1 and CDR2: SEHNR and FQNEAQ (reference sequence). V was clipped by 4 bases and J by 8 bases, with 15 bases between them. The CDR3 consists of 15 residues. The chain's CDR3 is CASSSRGNGYSPLHF. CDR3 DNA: TGTGCCAGCAGCTCTAGGGGGAATGGTTATTCACCCCTCCACTTT.

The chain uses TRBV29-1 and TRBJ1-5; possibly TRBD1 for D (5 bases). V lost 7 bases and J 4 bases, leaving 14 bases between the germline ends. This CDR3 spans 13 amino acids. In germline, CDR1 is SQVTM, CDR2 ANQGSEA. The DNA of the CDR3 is TGCAGCGCTTGGCAGGGAGGGAATCAGCCCCAGCATTTT. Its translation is CSAWQGGNQPQHF.

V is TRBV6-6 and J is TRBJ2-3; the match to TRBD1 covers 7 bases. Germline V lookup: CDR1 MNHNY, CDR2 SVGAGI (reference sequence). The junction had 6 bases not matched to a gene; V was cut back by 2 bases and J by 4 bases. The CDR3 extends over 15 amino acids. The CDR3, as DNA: TGTGCCAGCAGTTACAATCCGACAGGGCCAGATACGCAGTATTTT. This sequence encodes CASSYNPTGPDTQYF.

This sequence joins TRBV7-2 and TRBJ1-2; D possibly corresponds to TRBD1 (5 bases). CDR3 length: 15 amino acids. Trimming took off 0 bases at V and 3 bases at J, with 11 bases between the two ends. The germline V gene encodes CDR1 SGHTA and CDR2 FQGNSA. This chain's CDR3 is CASSLAAGGDYGYTF. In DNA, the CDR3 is TGTGCCAGCAGCTTAGCGGCGGGGGGGGACTATGGCTACACCTTC.

This CDR3 is CASSLARGKTDTQYF. The CDR3 DNA reads as TGTGCCAGCAGCTTAGCTAGAGGGAAAACAGATACGCAGTATTTT. This rearrangement joins TRBV7-2 to TRBJ2-3; D is perhaps TRBD2 (5 bases). V was clipped by 0 bases and J by 3 bases, with 10 bases between them. CDR3 length: 15 residues. The V gene's germline CDR1 is SGHTA and CDR2 FQGNSA.

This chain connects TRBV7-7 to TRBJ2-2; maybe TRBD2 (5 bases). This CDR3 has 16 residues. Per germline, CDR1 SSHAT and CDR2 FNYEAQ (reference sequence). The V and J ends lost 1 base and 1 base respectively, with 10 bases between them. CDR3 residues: CASSLGGPMNTGELFF. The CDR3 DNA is TGTGCCAGCAGCTTAGGAGGGCCGATGAACACCGGGGAGCTGTTTTTT.

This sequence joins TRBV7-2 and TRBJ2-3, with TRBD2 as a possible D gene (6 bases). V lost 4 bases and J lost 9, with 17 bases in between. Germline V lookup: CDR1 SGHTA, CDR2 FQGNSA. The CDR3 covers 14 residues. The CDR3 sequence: CASSYSPRGWTQYF. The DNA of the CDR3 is TGTGCCAGCAGCTACAGCCCTCGGGGGTGGACGCAGTATTTT.

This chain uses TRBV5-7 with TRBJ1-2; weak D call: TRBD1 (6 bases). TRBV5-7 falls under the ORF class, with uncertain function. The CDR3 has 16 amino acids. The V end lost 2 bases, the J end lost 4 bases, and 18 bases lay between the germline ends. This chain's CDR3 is CASSFNRAQLGYGYTF. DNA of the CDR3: TGTGCCAGCAGCTTTAACAGGGCCCAATTAGGCTATGGCTACACCTTC.

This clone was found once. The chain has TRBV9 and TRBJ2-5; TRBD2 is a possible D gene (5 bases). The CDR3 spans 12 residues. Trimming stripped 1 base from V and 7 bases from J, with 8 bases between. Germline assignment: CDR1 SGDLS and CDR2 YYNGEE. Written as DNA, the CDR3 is TGTGCCAGCAGCGTAACTGCGGGGACCCAGTACTTC. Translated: CASSVTAGTQYF.